The 16 T cell receptor beta chains in this list originate from one sample, sequenced in a study of cytomegalovirus exposure and HLA in healthy donors. The PCR employed 60 Vbeta primers together with 13 Jbeta primers. Here immunoSEQ multiplex PCR was the method, and the copy in TCRdb shows in-frame clones only, minus some. The repertoire consists of approximately 97,000 clones, with 75% to 85% occurring once and the leading ten covering approximately 3.3%. The sample was PBMCs. These receptors came from a male donor in good health and CMV-seropositive.

The chain employs TRBV6-5 and TRBJ2-7, with D maybe TRBD2 (6 bases). The CDR3 spans 15 residues. V was trimmed by 6 bases and J by 4 bases, leaving 19 bases between them. The germline CDR1 and CDR2 sequences are MNHEY and SVGAGI. The CDR3 nucleotides read TGTGCCAGCAGCGATCCGGGACTGTTAATTTACGAGCAGTACTTC. Translated, it gives CASSDPGLLIYEQYF.

This chain uses TRBV9 with TRBJ2-3; weak D call: TRBD2 (6 bases). Trimming stripped 0 bases from V and 0 bases from J, with 11 bases between. There are 16 residues in the CDR3. The germline V gene has CDR1 SGDLS and CDR2 YYNGEE. The CDR3 here is CASSVAGGASTDTQYF. As DNA, the CDR3 is TGTGCCAGCAGCGTAGCAGGAGGGGCTAGCACAGATACGCAGTATTTT.

The rearrangement uses TRBV15 and TRBJ2-2; 12 bases are shared with TRBD2. Trimming removed 4 bases from V and 4 bases from J; junction bases left unmatched: 7. CDR1 LNHNV and CDR2 YYDKDF come from the germline V gene (reference sequence). This CDR3 is built from 17 residues. CDR3 amino acids: CATSKTSGGRGTGELFF. For the CDR3, the DNA is TGTGCCACCAGCAAGACTAGCGGGGGCCGGGGCACCGGGGAGCTGTTTTTT. The variable domain in full, with the rest retrieved from reference TRBV15 and TRBJ2-2, is DAMVIQNPRYQVTQFGKPVTLSCSQTLNHNVMYWYQQKSSQAPKLLFHYYDKDFNNEADTPDNFQSRRPNTSFCFLDIRSPGLGDTAMYLCATSKTSGGRGTGELFFGEGSRLTVL.

The J gene is TRBJ2-7, the V gene TRBV25-1; TRBD1 matches 10 bases. The germline gives CDR1 MGHDK, CDR2 SYGVNS. CDR3 size: 15 residues. The trim removed 1 base at V and 4 bases at J, leaving 4 bases unmatched. This CDR3 reads CASSESGTGAYEQYF. The CDR3 DNA is TGTGCCAGCAGTGAATCAGGGACAGGGGCTTACGAGCAGTACTTC.

The gene calls are TRBV7-9 and TRBJ2-3, with a weak D call TRBD2 (6 bases). V lost 5 bases and J lost 3, with 18 bases in between. The CDR3 length is 16 residues. Germline loops: CDR1 SEHNR, CDR2 FQNEAQ (reference sequence). CDR3 DNA: TGTGCCAGCAGCGGACCTGGTCGGCTAGCGACAGATACGCAGTATTTT. This codes for CASSGPGRLATDTQYF.

The chain carries TRBV30 and TRBJ1-1; D may be TRBD1 (5 bases). The germline gives CDR1 GTSNPN, CDR2 SVGIG (reference sequence). The V gene lost 5 bases and the J gene lost 0 bases, with 16 bases spanning the gap. The CDR3 loop spans 15 amino acids. The CDR3 here is CAWGLDRLMNTEAFF. The CDR3 nucleotides are TGTGCCTGGGGCCTAGACAGATTAATGAACACTGAAGCTTTCTTT.

This rearrangement joins TRBV5-1 to TRBJ1-2; 8 nucleotides match TRBD1. There are 15 residues in the CDR3. J gave up 6 bases and V 0 bases, and 7 bases lay outside the gene matches. Germline CDR1 SGHRS, CDR2 YFSETQ. The CDR3 DNA reads TGCGCCAGCAGCTTGGGGACAGGGTGGGAAGATGGCTACACCTTC. Translating it yields CASSLGTGWEDGYTF.

The table lists this clone with a count of one. Here the CDR3 DNA reads TGTGCCAGTAGTCCGGCAGGGGGTCGGGAAGCTTTCTTT. Amino acid sequence: CASSPAGGREAFF. This chain connects TRBV19 to TRBJ1-1, with 7 bases aligning to TRBD1. V lost 5 bases and J lost 8; bases outside the gene matches: 8. The CDR3 consists of 13 residues. CDR1 is LNHDA, CDR2 SQIVND, per germline (reference sequence).

The V gene is TRBV5-1, the J gene TRBJ2-1; 10 nucleotides agree with TRBD2. V was clipped by 0 bases and J by 0 bases; unmatched bases: 3. Germline loops: CDR1 SGHRS, CDR2 YFSETQ. This CDR3 contains 17 residues. The CDR3 region is CASSLGLAGGSYNEQFF. The CDR3 nucleotides read TGCGCCAGCAGCTTGGGACTAGCGGGCGGCTCCTACAATGAGCAGTTCTTC.

The rearrangement links TRBV2 to TRBJ1-1; D gene uncertain. The CDR3 has 11 residues. V shed 7 bases and J shed 11 bases, with 14 bases lying between them. Germline V lookup: CDR1 SNHLY, CDR2 FYNNEI. The CDR3 nucleotides are TGTGCCAGCACCTACGGGGTCGAGGCTTTCTTT. It is translated as CASTYGVEAFF.

The CDR3 loop is CASSLDISNQPQHF. In nucleotides, the CDR3 is TGTGCCAGCAGCTTAGACATTAGCAATCAGCCCCAGCATTTT. The J gene is TRBJ1-5, the V gene TRBV7-9; D gene unclear. V gave up 1 base and J gave up 0 bases, with 4 bases separating them. The CDR3 spans 14 residues. In germline, CDR1 is SEHNR, CDR2 FQNEAQ (reference sequence).

The chain joins TRBV7-2 to TRBJ1-4; the D is unclear. Germline V lookup: CDR1 SGHTA, CDR2 FQGNSA. Deletions cut 2 bases from V and 13 bases from J, with 17 bases between. The CDR3 consists of 14 residues. The CDR3 coding sequence is TGTGCCAGCAGCTTAAGCCCGCACACGGGGTTACTGTTTTTT. This codes for CASSLSPHTGLLFF.

The V gene is TRBV14, the J gene TRBJ2-3; 8 positions match TRBD1. V lost 5 bases, J lost 5 bases, and 9 bases stayed unmatched. This CDR3 is built from 15 residues. Germline assignment: CDR1 SGHDN and CDR2 FVKESK. CDR3 amino acids: CASSSDRVSGDTQYF. The DNA of the CDR3 is TGTGCCAGCAGCTCGGACAGGGTTAGTGGAGATACGCAGTATTTT.

The genes are TRBV11-3 and TRBJ1-2; 9 bases map to TRBD1. Per germline, CDR1 SGHNT and CDR2 YENEEA. V was clipped by 4 bases and J by 7 bases; unmatched bases: 1. This CDR3 is built from 12 residues. CDR3 DNA sequence: TGTGCCAGCAGCTGGACAGGGGTTGGCTACACCTTC. This codes for CASSWTGVGYTF.

The chain carries TRBV6-1 and TRBJ2-3; the match to TRBD2 covers 8 bases. Trimming cost V 8 bases and J 0 bases; bases outside gene matches: 7. The CDR3 contains 15 residues. The germline CDR1 and CDR2 sequences are MNHNS and SASEGT. CDR3 DNA: TGTGCCAGCTCAATCGGGGGGGCTAGCACAGATACGCAGTATTTT. Translating gives CASSIGGASTDTQYF.

This clone was found a few times. This rearrangement joins TRBV6-5 to TRBJ2-7; 8 positions agree with TRBD1. Germline-derived CDR1 and CDR2 are MNHEY and SVGAGI. V trimming: 6 bases; J trimming: 5 bases; junction bases outside the gene matches: 6. The CDR3 runs 13 residues. DNA for the CDR3: TGTGCCAGCAGCCCCGACAGGGGTCACGAGCAGTACTTC. Translating it yields CASSPDRGHEQYF.